The sample holds one count of the clone carrying this T cell receptor (beta chain). As yet, its antigen is unknown. The sample holds other DNA sequences that translate to the same CDR3. Sample time point: baseline, week 1 (first vaccination visit). Described treatment: pre-vaccination baseline after standard-of-care therapy. New WHO grade 3 or 4 IDH1-mutant, ATRX-lost astrocytomas were present in all donors. These data come from a study of a mutant IDH1 vaccine in newly diagnosed glioma. Study-level background: Patients under treatment included approximately 62% males and approximately 38% females and had a mean age of approximately 44 years. Standard pretreatment was either radiotherapy, temozolomide, or, for most, radiochemotherapy with temozolomide. Study-wide findings and caveats: Top-clonotype changes in peripheral T cells seemed unrelated to pseudoprogression.

The CDR3 consists of 11 residues. The germline V gene has CDR1 DFQATT and CDR2 SNEGSKA (reference sequence). V was clipped by 6 bases and J by 4 bases, with 8 bases between them. Clones were sequenced by immunoSEQ multiplex PCR, and TCRdb holds only the in-frame ones, with some missing. The table has 85,000 to 100,000 clones, roughly 78% seen once. The receptor's source is a man aged 40-50 years with glioma. This sample comprised PBMCs, obtained from a glioma patient treated with radiotherapy, temozolomide or both. The genes are TRBV20-1 and TRBJ2-3; the D is unclear. CDR3 in amino acids: CSAYKSDTQYF. The CDR3 DNA is TGCAGTGCCTACAAATCAGATACGCAGTATTTT.